The present TCR beta chain was sequenced within a study of T cell responses to AZD1222 COVID-19 vaccine (dated by TCRdb to about 2021). Describing the broader study: TCR sequencing covered over 230 trial participants: some 210 given two doses of AZD1222 and 26 given two doses of MenACWY control vaccine. Trial participants were enrolled by age into 18-55, 56-69 and 70-plus year subgroups, with roughly 160, 29 and 62 TCR-sequenced participants respectively. Beyond this particular receptor, the publication reports: Participants were mostly white British, with more females than males. The authors suggested clonal diversity may have been underestimated. A significant rise in spike-specific TCR breadth and depth was observed after two AZD1222 doses relative to day 0 and relative to MenACWY recipients. Because no samples from the day 14 peak response were available, repertoires could be characterized only after the peak T cell response. The 56-69-year group was small, and its depth increase did not reach significance, likely because of low power. Nearly half of unique spike-specific TCRs reportedly recognized epitopes outside regions mutated in the B.1.351 and B.1.1.7 variants. Vaccine-associated CD4 TCRs spanned the whole spike protein, with dominant responses in regions 160-218 and 743-854. Conclusions about previously exposed vaccinees are limited because only six or seven AZD1222 recipients were SARS-CoV-2 seropositive at baseline.

The CDR3 regions of human TCRbeta chains were subjected to immunosequencing. The original pipeline was this. TCRs in the repertoires were compared against a reference library of SARS-CoV-2-specific TCRs that had been generated with the MIRA antigen-specificity platform. Breadth was defined as the fraction of unique TCRs that were SARS-CoV-2-associated, and depth was defined as the fraction of total T cells that were SARS-CoV-2-associated. Each spike-specific TCR was assigned to its reactive spike region and to a CD4 or CD8 class using the MIRA data. Log10-transformed breadth and depth values were compared by one-way ANOVA with Sidak's multiple comparisons tests. This immuneACCESS table, as held by TCRdb, lists in-frame sequences with V and J called but not all clones. Of the missing ones, under half trace to an unresolved V gene in checked studies; the others have no known cause. V, J and clone size derive from that table, while D and trimming were established from the DNA sequence. The table for this sample lists 70,000 to 95,000 clones; approximately 89% of them were counted only once. 2.8% of the sample rests with the top ten.

Trimmed from V: 6 bases; trimmed from J: 2 bases; junction bases lacking a gene match: 5. The germline V gene supplies CDR1 MDHEN and CDR2 SYDVKM. The CDR3 spans 14 residues, from the cysteine through the phenylalanine. CDR3 DNA only is kept here, 42 bases in frame from base 1. Interpreted using the paper, the time point label stands for: baseline before first vaccination. The treatment or condition label for this specimen denotes: meningococcal conjugate vaccine given as trial control. Vaccinee samples came from UK trials COV001 and COV002, including a single-blind randomized controlled phase 2/3 trial of AZD1222 (ChAdOx1 nCoV-19) in healthy adults. For TCRbeta chain sequencing, PBMC samples from trial participants were taken at day 0 and at day 28 after the second dose. A remark on this clone: Its antigen is currently not known. Base-call qualities are not available, and no considerably larger clone is one nucleotide away.

The source of this sequence is an adult in good health. The sequencing used peripheral blood, collected on day 0 of MenACWY control vaccination. Here the chain combines TRBV28 and TRBJ1-2; 8 of the junction bases match TRBD1. The CDR3 reads as follows: CASSPTGVNYGYTF. DNA sequence: TGTGCCAGCAGCCCGACAGGGGTAAACTATGGCTACACCTTC.